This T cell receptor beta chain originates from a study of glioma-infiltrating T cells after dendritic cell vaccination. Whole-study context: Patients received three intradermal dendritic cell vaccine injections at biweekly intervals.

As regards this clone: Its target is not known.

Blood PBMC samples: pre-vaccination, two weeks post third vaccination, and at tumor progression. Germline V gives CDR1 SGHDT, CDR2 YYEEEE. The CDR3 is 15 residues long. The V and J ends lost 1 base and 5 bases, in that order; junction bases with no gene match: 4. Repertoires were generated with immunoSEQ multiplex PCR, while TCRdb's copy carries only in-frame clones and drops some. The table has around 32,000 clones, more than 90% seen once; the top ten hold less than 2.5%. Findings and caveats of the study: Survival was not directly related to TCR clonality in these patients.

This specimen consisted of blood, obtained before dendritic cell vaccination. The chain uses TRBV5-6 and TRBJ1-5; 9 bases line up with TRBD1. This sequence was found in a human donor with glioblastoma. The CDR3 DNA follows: TGTGCCAGCAGCTTGAGCGGACAGGGGTATCAGCCCCAGCATTTT. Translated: CASSLSGQGYQPQHF.